This T cell receptor beta chain was recorded in a study of blood T cells in healthy people across ages. A second PCR of 7 to 11 cycles used a sample-barcoded 5' primer and a J-beta primer mix. TCRdb ran MiXCR on the 5' RACE reads and lists one entry per CDR3 protein. The sample contains roughly 900,000 distinct CDR3 sequences, roughly 50% of which appear only once. Trimming left V 1 base short and J 10 bases short, with 14 bases between. Germline loops: CDR1 SEHNR, CDR2 FQNEAQ (reference sequence). The length of the CDR3 is 14 residues. Sequenced material: blood. The TCR sequence derives from a man aged 25-40 years in good health. The chain carries TRBV7-9 and TRBJ2-1; D call uncertain. In DNA form, the CDR3 reads TGTGCCAGCAGCTTAGAAGGTAGGGCTGGAGAGCAGTTCTTC. It encodes CASSLEGRAGEQFF. Complete variable domain (other parts from reference TRBV7-9 and TRBJ2-1): DTGVSQNPRHKITKRGQNVTFRCDPISEHNRLYWYRQTLGQGPEFLTYFQNEAQLEKSRLLSDRFSAERPKGSFSTLEIQRTEQGDSAMYLCASSLEGRAGEQFFGPGTRLTVL.